The 22 T cell receptor beta chains below all came from one sample that was sequenced in a study of blood T cell repertoires in COVID-19. The protocol was immunoSEQ multiplex PCR, while the TCRdb copy is restricted to in-frame clones and leaves out a portion. The table lists under 150,000 clones, 65% to 85% of them singletons. Input material: PBMCs or T cells enriched from blood (not recorded which). The origin of the receptors is a woman between 45 and 65 years old who had been exposed to COVID-19.

This clone occurred once. This chain links TRBV19 with TRBJ1-5; 9 bases line up with TRBD1. CDR1 LNHDA and CDR2 SQIVND come from the germline V gene (reference sequence). The CDR3 has 14 amino acids. Trimming cost V 6 bases and J 6 bases; bases outside gene matches: 6. The CDR3 loop reads CASSLGQGGQPQHF. The CDR3 bases are TGTGCCAGTAGCCTGGGACAGGGCGGTCAGCCCCAGCATTTT.

This clone turned up a few times. The V and J genes are TRBV7-6 and TRBJ1-1; no clear D. Germline values: CDR1 SGHVS, CDR2 FNYEAQ. With 1 base removed from V and 1 base from J, the gap between germline ends came to 13 bases. This CDR3 comprises 16 residues. This CDR3 reads CASSLGPGNGNTEAFF. For the CDR3, the DNA is TGTGCCAGCAGCTTAGGTCCGGGGAATGGGAACACTGAAGCTTTCTTT.

The rearrangement links TRBV24-1 to TRBJ2-1; 8 bases line up with TRBD2. After removal of 4 bases from V and 0 bases from J, the junction contained 7 bases not matched to a gene. The length of the CDR3 is 17 residues. Germline CDR1 and CDR2: KGHDR and SFDVKD. The DNA of the CDR3 is TGTGCCACCAGTGACCCTACGAGCGGGAGCTCCTACAATGAGCAGTTCTTC. Protein sequence: CATSDPTSGSSYNEQFF.

The chain has TRBV24-1 and TRBJ1-5, with a weak D call TRBD1 (6 bases). V was pared by 5 bases and J by 4 bases, with 11 bases between. The CDR3 loop spans 14 amino acids. Per the germline V gene, CDR1 is KGHDR and CDR2 is SFDVKD. CDR3 in DNA: TGTGCCACCAGTGCCCCGGGACAAAATCAGCCCCAGCATTTT. Translated, it gives CATSAPGQNQPQHF.

The chain couples TRBV2 to TRBJ1-3, with 8 bases that match TRBD1. Trimming took 2 bases from V and 0 from J; bases not matched to a gene: 12. Germline-derived CDR1 and CDR2 are SNHLY and FYNNEI. The CDR3 is 19 residues long. The chain's CDR3 is CASSEWTGSRRYSGNTIYF. The CDR3 region has the DNA TGTGCCAGCAGTGAATGGACAGGGAGTAGGAGATACTCTGGAAACACCATATATTTT.

CDR3 nucleotide sequence: TGTGCCAGCAGCTTAATGACAGTCCCCTATGGCTACACCTTC. This translates into CASSLMTVPYGYTF. This chain links TRBV7-8 with TRBJ1-2; perhaps TRBD1 as D (5 bases). The germline V gene has CDR1 SGHVS and CDR2 FQNEAQ. Trimming took off 2 bases at V and 4 bases at J, with 11 bases between the two ends. The CDR3 sequence is 14 residues long. Complete variable domain (other parts from reference TRBV7-8 and TRBJ1-2): GAGVSQSPRYKVAKRGQDVALRCDPISGHVSLFWYQQALGQGPEFLTYFQNEAQLDKSGLPSDRFFAERPEGSVSTLKIQRTQQEDSAVYLCASSLMTVPYGYTFGSGTRLTVV.

V usage is TRBV7-2 and J usage is TRBJ1-6; possibly TRBD1 for D (5 bases). The V gene's germline CDR1 is SGHTA and CDR2 FQGNSA. The CDR3 covers 15 residues. V was cut by 2 bases and J by 0 bases, with 5 bases left in between. The CDR3 region has the DNA TGTGCCAGCAGCTTACAGGGCTCCTATAATTCACCCCTCCACTTT. Its protein is CASSLQGSYNSPLHF.

The rearrangement uses TRBV27 and TRBJ2-1, with 11 bases matching TRBD2. This CDR3 contains 16 residues. Germline lookup yields CDR1 MNHEY and CDR2 SMNVEV (reference sequence). Trimming at V came to 4 bases and at J to 6 bases, leaving 8 bases not matched to a gene. This CDR3 reads CASSSLLAGEFNEQFF. Written as DNA, the CDR3 is TGTGCCAGCAGTTCACTACTAGCGGGAGAGTTCAATGAGCAGTTCTTC.

The gene calls are TRBV29-1 and TRBJ2-7; a possible D gene is TRBD2 (5 bases). Trimming cost V 3 bases and J 6 bases, with 18 bases left between them. CDR3 size: 14 residues. The germline gives CDR1 SQVTM, CDR2 ANQGSEA. CDR3 residues: CSVDRAGLGLEQYF. For the CDR3, the DNA is TGCAGCGTTGATCGGGCGGGCCTCGGGCTCGAGCAGTACTTC.

The rearrangement uses TRBV6-5 and TRBJ1-1; D is possibly TRBD1 (6 bases). Deletions cut 2 bases from V and 1 base from J, with 11 bases between. Per germline, CDR1 MNHEY and CDR2 SVGAGI. This CDR3 region has 15 residues. The CDR3 DNA reads TGTGCCAGCAGTTACCCAGGGGCTCAGAACACTGAAGCTTTCTTT. Protein: CASSYPGAQNTEAFF.

The chain employs TRBV30 and TRBJ1-3; D is unresolved. The germline CDR1 and CDR2 sequences are GTSNPN and SVGIG (reference sequence). The CDR3 is 11 amino acids. Between the trimmed V and J ends, which lost 3 bases and 10 bases, there was a span of 10 bases. The CDR3 DNA follows: TGTGCCTGGAGCCCTGCGGGGACCATATATTTT. Translating it yields CAWSPAGTIYF.

This sequence joins TRBV7-2 and TRBJ2-5; D is ambiguous. The germline V gene encodes CDR1 SGHTA and CDR2 FQGNSA. The CDR3 covers 14 residues. V lost 5 bases and J 4 bases, leaving 14 bases between the germline ends. Here the CDR3 reads CASSPNRVRETQYF. DNA of the CDR3: TGTGCCAGCAGCCCTAATCGGGTAAGAGAGACCCAGTACTTC.

The chain joins TRBV7-6 to TRBJ2-7, with 12 bases lining up with TRBD2. The V gene end was trimmed by 5 bases and the J gene end by 3 bases; junction bases not matched to a gene: 5. Per the germline V gene, CDR1 is SGHVS and CDR2 is FNYEAQ. The CDR3 has 15 residues. The CDR3 is CASSPTSGGLYEQYF. In nucleotides, the CDR3 is TGTGCCAGCAGCCCGACTAGCGGGGGCCTCTACGAGCAGTACTTC. The full variable domain, its missing parts supplied by reference TRBV7-6 and TRBJ2-7, is GAGVSQSPRYKVTKRGQDVALRCDPISGHVSLYWYRQALGQGPEFLTYFNYEAQQDKSGLPNDRFSAERPEGSISTLTIQRTEQRDSAMYRCASSPTSGGLYEQYFGPGTRLTVT.

The chain has TRBV13 and TRBJ2-3; the match to TRBD2 covers 13 bases. There are 15 residues in the CDR3. Germline trimming cut 3 bases from V and 6 bases from J; bases unmatched to any gene: 3. Germline CDR1 and CDR2: PRHDT and FYEKMQ (reference sequence). The CDR3 loop reads CASSFRTSGGDTQYF. The CDR3 nucleotides read TGTGCCAGCAGCTTTCGGACTAGCGGGGGTGATACGCAGTATTTT.

The chain has TRBV27 and TRBJ2-1; weak D call: TRBD2 (6 bases). Germline CDR1 is MNHEY and CDR2 is SMNVEV (reference sequence). The V end lost 5 bases, the J end lost 6 bases, and 20 bases lay between the germline ends. The CDR3 is made up of 16 amino acids. The CDR3 DNA sequence: TGTGCCAGCAGTCTAGGAAGGAGAGCCGGGAGCAATGAGCAGTTCTTC. It encodes CASSLGRRAGSNEQFF.

The sample holds a few counts of this clone. The chain couples TRBV5-4 to TRBJ1-3; D not resolved. The V end was cut by 3 bases, the J end by 2 bases, with 15 bases between. Germline V gene sequence: CDR1 SGHNT, CDR2 YYREEE (reference sequence). The CDR3 is made up of 16 amino acids. Here the CDR3 DNA reads TGTGCCAGCAGCTCCGGCCCGTCGGGGACTGGAAACACCATATATTTT. Translated: CASSSGPSGTGNTIYF.

V and J are TRBV4-3 and TRBJ2-7, with D perhaps matching TRBD1 (5 bases). The V gene lost 2 bases and the J gene lost 1 base, with 12 bases spanning the gap. CDR3 size: 15 residues. Germline V gene sequence: CDR1 LGHNA, CDR2 YSLEER. Written as DNA, the CDR3 is TGCGCCAGCAGCCAACCCAAAAACAGGTCCTACGAGCAGTACTTC. Encoded protein: CASSQPKNRSYEQYF.

The chain has TRBV2 and TRBJ2-2; 8 bases agree with TRBD1. The length of the CDR3 is 16 residues. J gave up 5 bases and V 7 bases, and 12 bases lay outside the gene matches. Germline V gene lookup returns CDR1 SNHLY and CDR2 FYNNEI. CDR3 region: CASKGAPQGETGELFF. Here the CDR3 DNA reads TGTGCCAGCAAGGGGGCTCCACAGGGGGAGACCGGGGAGCTGTTTTTT.

The chain has TRBV3-1 (or the pseudogene TRBV3-2) and TRBJ1-1; the D gene is possibly TRBD1 (6 bases). V was pared by 4 bases and J by 11 bases, with 11 bases between. This CDR3 has 11 amino acids. CDR1 and CDR2 (germline): LGHDT, YNNKEL (reference sequence). CDR3 DNA: TGTGCCAGCAGCCGGGCGGGGGCGGCTTTCTTT. It is translated as CASSRAGAAFF.

The chain uses TRBV19 and TRBJ2-7, with 7 bases that match TRBD1. V lost 0 bases to trimming and J lost 5 bases; unmatched junction nucleotides: 10. Germline lookup yields CDR1 LNHDA and CDR2 SQIVND (reference sequence). The CDR3 covers 16 residues. CDR3 nucleotide sequence: TGTGCCAGTAGTATAGACTCGACAGGGTGGGTGAACGAGCAGTACTTC. Protein sequence: CASSIDSTGWVNEQYF. Variable domain in full (rest from reference TRBV19 and TRBJ2-7): DGGITQSPKYLFRKEGQNVTLSCEQNLNHDAMYWYRQDPGQGLRLIYYSQIVNDFQKGDIAEGYSVSREKKESFPLTVTSAQKNPTAFYLCASSIDSTGWVNEQYFGPGTRLTVT.

The chain recombines TRBV29-1 with TRBJ1-6, with 7 bases fitting TRBD1. Germline V CDR1 and CDR2: SQVTM, ANQGSEA. The CDR3 loop spans 14 amino acids. The CDR3 loop reads CSVRDSSYNSPLHF. Written as DNA, the CDR3 is TGCAGTGTCCGGGACAGCTCCTATAATTCACCCCTCCACTTT.

V and J are TRBV7-2 and TRBJ1-2; tentatively, D is TRBD1 (6 bases). The CDR3 is 15 residues long. Germline lookup yields CDR1 SGHTA and CDR2 FQGNSA. The V and J ends lost 6 bases and 4 bases respectively, with 18 bases between them. CDR3 sequence (DNA): TGTGCCAGCAGTTCAGACCAGGGGCGCAGCTATGGCTACACCTTC. Its translation: CASSSDQGRSYGYTF.